The source of this T cell receptor (beta chain) is a study of blood T cell repertoires in COVID-19. Overall study: From the United States, Italy and Spain came samples of acute and convalescent COVID-19.

The germline CDR1 and CDR2 sequences are SNHLY and FYNNEI. CDR3 length: 16 amino acids. V dropped 8 bases and J dropped 1; count of bases not matched to a gene: 9. TCRdb keeps only in-frame clones here, not all; method: immunoSEQ multiplex PCR. Of around 80,000 clones in the sample, approximately 92% were seen once. J is TRBJ2-5 and V is TRBV2, with TRBD2 identical over 11 bases. Source material: peripheral blood. The receptor was derived from an elderly woman with acute or convalescent COVID-19. CDR3 DNA sequence: TGTGCCAGCCTCCTAGCGGGGGGCCTCAGCCAAGAGACCCAGTACTTC. Its protein is CASLLAGGLSQETQYF.